Sequencing of this TCR beta chain was carried out in a study of T-cell memory formation after mild COVID-19. This CDR3 has 13 amino acids. V dropped 7 bases and J dropped 10 bases, with 17 bases sitting between them. Germline CDR1 reads LNHDA; CDR2 reads SQIVND (reference sequence). A single record per CDR3 protein comes from TCRdb applying MiXCR to the 5' RACE reads. This repertoire shows about 34,000 distinct CDR3 sequences, 7.7% found once; its top ten account for less than 30%. This clonotype occurred many times. Sequencing used PBMCs or a T cell subset sorted from them (not recorded which). The chain is built from TRBV19 and TRBJ2-1; the D call may be TRBD1 or TRBD2 (5 bases each). The clonotype comes from a man between 18 and 29 years old who had mild COVID-19 (a few samples of this study predate the infection). Cell type and time point are not known. This CDR3 is CASIKKSGDEQFF. CDR3 in DNA: TGTGCCAGTATTAAGAAATCTGGGGACGAGCAGTTCTTC.